The sequence of this T cell receptor beta chain was determined in a study of response to subunit inactivated influenza vaccine. Study-level points and caveats: Authors suggested each seasonal flu vaccination may recruit only limited numbers of new T cells.

TCRdb re-derived calls from the RT-PCR reads in MiXCR, one entry per CDR3 protein. The data contain roughly 700,000 distinct CDR3 sequences, about 15% of them singletons. This clonotype was seen a handful of times. Antigen unknown. Germline loops: CDR1 SEHNR, CDR2 FQNEAQ (reference sequence). Deletions cut 6 bases from V and 2 bases from J, with 17 bases between. The CDR3 has 15 amino acids. This sample comprised PBMCs from blood, obtained 14 days before vaccination. This receptor was obtained from a middle-aged man who received an inactivated influenza vaccine. This chain connects TRBV7-9 to TRBJ2-7; D call uncertain. The CDR3 DNA sequence: TGTGCCAGCAGTATAGCCACCCCTGACACCTACGAGCAGTACTTC. This codes for CASSIATPDTYEQYF.